One sample yielded the 17 T cell receptor beta chains listed below, sequenced in a study of tissue T cells after allogeneic stem cell transplantation. The data were produced by immunoSEQ multiplex PCR, yet TCRdb's version contains in-frame clones alone and is incomplete. Of around 9,100 clones listed, roughly three fifths are singletons. Material: tissue from the jejunum, obtained at autopsy. These receptors were taken from a female donor at least 60 years old with lung cancer.

The rearrangement links TRBV7-2 to TRBJ2-4; a weak D match, TRBD1 (6 bases). Trimming stripped 5 bases from V and 7 bases from J, with 15 bases between. This CDR3 region has 14 residues. CDR1 is SGHTA and CDR2 is FQGNSA in the germline V gene. The CDR3 region has the DNA TGTGCCAGCAGCCCGTACAGGGATGGGAACATTCAGTACTTC. It translates to CASSPYRDGNIQYF.

The rearrangement uses TRBV19 and TRBJ1-1; D might be TRBD1 (5 bases). The V end lost 7 bases, the J end lost 1 base, and 19 bases lay between the germline ends. Germline V gives CDR1 LNHDA, CDR2 SQIVND (reference sequence). This CDR3 contains 16 residues. Here the CDR3 reads CASTPRLGGQNTEAFF. The CDR3 coding sequence is TGTGCCAGTACCCCTCGCTTGGGCGGACAGAACACTGAAGCTTTCTTT.

The chain is built from TRBV11-2 and TRBJ2-1; possible D gene TRBD1, 6 bases. The CDR3 loop spans 15 amino acids. Germline V gene sequence: CDR1 SGHAT, CDR2 FQNNGV. Trimming shortened V by 2 bases and J by 8 bases, and 16 bases separated the two germline ends. CDR3 sequence reads: CASSLIHRVEYEQFF. DNA of the CDR3: TGTGCCAGCAGCTTAATACACAGGGTTGAGTATGAGCAGTTCTTC.

With regard to this clone: Germline is not matched at one junction end, which may reflect a read error. This rearrangement joins TRBV12-5 to TRBJ2-2, with TRBD1 as a possible D gene (6 bases). This CDR3 has 13 residues. The germline V gene encodes CDR1 LGHNT and CDR2 FRNRAP. The DNA for the CDR3 is TGTGCTAGTATGCCGCAGGGACACCGGGGAGCTGTTTTT. Its translation is CASMPQGHRGAVF. Full variable domain (remainder filled in from reference TRBV12-5 and TRBJ2-2): DARVTQTPRHKVTEMGQEVTMRCQPILGHNTVFWYRQTMMQGLELLAYFRNRAPLDDSGMPKDRFSAEMPDATLATLKIQPSEPRDSAVYFCASMPQGHRGAVFGEGSRLTVL.

V is TRBV14 and J is TRBJ2-1; no definite D call. The V gene's germline CDR1 is SGHDN and CDR2 FVKESK. The CDR3 spans 12 residues. The germline V and J ends were trimmed by 3 bases and 10 bases, with 10 bases remaining between them. The CDR3 DNA reads as TGTGCCAGCAGCCATTGGAACTACGAGCAGTTCTTC. Protein product: CASSHWNYEQFF.

The rearrangement joins TRBV5-8 to TRBJ1-2; 7 bases are shared with TRBD1. Germline CDR1 SGHTS, CDR2 YDEGEE. The V and J ends lost 4 bases and 4 bases, in that order; junction bases with no gene match: 7. The CDR3 is 14 residues long. This CDR3 reads CASSLDRDVYGYTF. CDR3 coding DNA: TGTGCCAGCAGCCTCGACAGGGACGTCTATGGCTACACCTTC.

The chain links TRBV6-2 or TRBV6-3 to TRBJ2-5; 7 positions match TRBD2. Per the germline V gene, CDR1 is MNHEY and CDR2 is SVGEGT. Losses at the gene ends were 2 bases for V and 4 bases for J; bases not matched to a gene: 10. The CDR3 is made up of 16 amino acids. The CDR3 nucleotides are TGTGCCAGCAGTTACGGAAGAGGGGAGGGTCTAGAGACCCAGTACTTC. The encoded protein is CASSYGRGEGLETQYF.

The chain recombines TRBV12-5 with TRBJ2-5, with D perhaps TRBD2 (5 bases). V lost 7 bases and J 1 base, leaving 19 bases between the germline ends. The CDR3 sequence is 16 residues long. Looked up from germline, CDR1 is LGHNT and CDR2 is FRNRAP. The CDR3 nucleotides read TGTGCTAGTGCCCATGGTTTGGACTCACGCCAAGAGACCCAGTACTTC. This encodes CASAHGLDSRQETQYF.

This rearrangement joins TRBV7-3 to TRBJ1-2, with 12 bases lining up with TRBD1. Germline CDR1 reads SGHTA; CDR2 reads FQGTGA. V lost 3 bases to trimming and J lost 2 bases; unmatched junction nucleotides: 4. The CDR3 has 16 amino acids. The CDR3 sequence: CASSFSGTGGNYGYTF. The CDR3 DNA reads TGTGCCAGCAGCTTCTCCGGGACAGGGGGCAACTATGGCTACACCTTC.

This clone has a handful of counts. The chain has TRBV18 and TRBJ2-7; a possible D gene is TRBD2 (6 bases). The CDR3 totals 13 residues. V was clipped by 3 bases and J by 3 bases, with 9 bases between them. Germline V lookup: CDR1 KGHSH, CDR2 LQKENI. The CDR3: CASSPGLFYEQYF. The DNA for the CDR3 is TGTGCCAGCTCACCGGGACTTTTCTACGAGCAGTACTTC. Drawing the rest from reference TRBV18 and TRBJ2-7, the complete variable domain is NAGVMQNPRHLVRRRGQEARLRCSPMKGHSHVYWYRQLPEEGLKFMVYLQKENIIDESGMPKERFSAEFPKEGPSILRIQQVVRGDSAAYFCASSPGLFYEQYFGPGTRLTVT.

This clone came up a few times. The rearrangement joins TRBV5-1 to TRBJ1-4, with D unresolved. Germline loops: CDR1 SGHRS, CDR2 YFSETQ. The CDR3 runs to 15 residues. Trimming took 0 bases from V and 8 from J, leaving 14 bases between them. The CDR3, as DNA: TGCGCCAGCAGCTTGGGAGGCGGTGAAAAAGAAAAACTGTTTTTT. Its protein product is CASSLGGGEKEKLFF.

The V call is TRBV11-2, the J call TRBJ1-6; perhaps TRBD1 as D (5 bases). Germline V gene sequence: CDR1 SGHAT, CDR2 FQNNGV. This CDR3 region has 15 residues. With 5 bases removed from V and 8 bases from J, the gap between germline ends came to 16 bases. CDR3 protein: CASSHNRWGDSPLHF. In nucleotides, the CDR3 is TGTGCCAGCAGCCATAATAGGTGGGGGGATTCACCCCTCCACTTT.

This clone has a single count. This chain uses TRBV28 with TRBJ1-6; TRBD1 is a possible D gene (6 bases). CDR1 MDHEN and CDR2 SYDVKM come from the germline V gene. The ends were cut back, 3 bases at V and 15 bases at J, with 12 bases in the middle. The CDR3 contains 12 residues. The DNA for the CDR3 is TGTGCCAGCAGTTTGGGGGGGGCCCGCCTCCACTTT. Translating it yields CASSLGGARLHF.

This clone rates as medium-sized. The genes are TRBV7-9 and TRBJ1-6; D is perhaps TRBD1 (5 bases). CDR3 size: 16 residues. Germline V gene lookup returns CDR1 SEHNR and CDR2 FQNEAQ (reference sequence). V lost 3 bases to trimming and J lost 6 bases, with 15 bases between them. Written as DNA, the CDR3 is TGTGCCAGCAGCTTGGCCAGGGAGTATAGTAATTCACCCCTCCACTTT. It yields the protein CASSLAREYSNSPLHF.

The V gene is TRBV4-2, the J gene TRBJ1-5, with a tentative D call TRBD1 (5 bases). Per the germline V gene, CDR1 is LGHNA and CDR2 is YNFKEQ. The length of the CDR3 is 17 residues. Trimming shortened V by 1 base and J by 5 bases, and 18 bases separated the two germline ends. The CDR3 here is CASSQVQSRVWDQPQHF. CDR3 in DNA: TGTGCCAGCAGCCAAGTGCAGAGCAGGGTATGGGATCAGCCCCAGCATTTT.

The rearrangement joins TRBV19 to TRBJ1-6; D not resolved. The V gene lost 1 base and the J gene lost 9 bases, with 13 bases spanning the gap. The CDR3 totals 15 residues. From germline, CDR1 is LNHDA and CDR2 SQIVND (reference sequence). The CDR3 loop reads CASSIGWERSSPLHF. In DNA form, the CDR3 reads TGTGCCAGTAGTATAGGATGGGAAAGATCTTCACCCCTCCACTTT.

This chain connects TRBV7-9 to TRBJ2-5, with D perhaps assigned TRBD1 or TRBD2 (6 bases each). Germline CDR1 SEHNR, CDR2 FQNEAQ (reference sequence). The CDR3 has 18 amino acids. The V end lost 5 bases, the J end lost 1 base, and 23 bases lay between the germline ends. CDR3: CASSARGGATTLQETQYF. In nucleotides, the CDR3 is TGTGCCAGCAGCGCCAGGGGCGGGGCCACCACGCTCCAAGAGACCCAGTACTTC.